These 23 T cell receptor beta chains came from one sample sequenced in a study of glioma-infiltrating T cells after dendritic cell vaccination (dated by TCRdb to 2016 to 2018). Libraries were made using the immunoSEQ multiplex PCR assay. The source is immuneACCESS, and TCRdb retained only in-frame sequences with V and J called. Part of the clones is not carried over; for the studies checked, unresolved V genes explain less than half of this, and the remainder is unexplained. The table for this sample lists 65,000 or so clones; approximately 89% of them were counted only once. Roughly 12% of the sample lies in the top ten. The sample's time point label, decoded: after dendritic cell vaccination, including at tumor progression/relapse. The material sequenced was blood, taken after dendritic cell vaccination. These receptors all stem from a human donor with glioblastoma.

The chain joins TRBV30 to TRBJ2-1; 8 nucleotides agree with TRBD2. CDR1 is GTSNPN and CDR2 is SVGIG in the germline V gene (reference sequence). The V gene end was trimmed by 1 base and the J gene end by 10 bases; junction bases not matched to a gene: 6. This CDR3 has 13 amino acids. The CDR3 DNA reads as TGTGCCTGGAGTGAGGGACTAGGGGTAGAGCAGTTCTTC. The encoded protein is CAWSEGLGVEQFF.

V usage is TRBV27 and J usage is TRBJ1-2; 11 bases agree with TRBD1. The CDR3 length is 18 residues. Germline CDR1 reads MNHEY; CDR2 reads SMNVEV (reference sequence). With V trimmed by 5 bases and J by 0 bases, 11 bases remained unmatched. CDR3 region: CASSLYGQGATANYGYTF. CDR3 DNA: TGTGCCAGCAGTCTGTATGGACAGGGGGCGACAGCTAACTATGGCTACACCTTC.

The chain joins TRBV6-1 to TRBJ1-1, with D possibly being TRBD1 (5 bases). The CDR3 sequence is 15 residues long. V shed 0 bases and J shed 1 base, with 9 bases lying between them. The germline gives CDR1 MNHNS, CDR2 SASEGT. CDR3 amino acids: CASSEASGGNTEAFF. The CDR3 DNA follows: TGTGCCAGCAGTGAAGCGAGCGGGGGGAACACTGAAGCTTTCTTT.

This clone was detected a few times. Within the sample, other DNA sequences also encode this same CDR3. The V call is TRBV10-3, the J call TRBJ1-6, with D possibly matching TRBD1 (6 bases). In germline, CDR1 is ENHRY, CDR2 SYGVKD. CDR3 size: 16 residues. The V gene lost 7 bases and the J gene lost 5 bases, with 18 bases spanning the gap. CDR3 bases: TGTGCCATCAAAAGGGACAACCCCCTTAATAATTCACCCCTCCACTTT. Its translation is CAIKRDNPLNNSPLHF.

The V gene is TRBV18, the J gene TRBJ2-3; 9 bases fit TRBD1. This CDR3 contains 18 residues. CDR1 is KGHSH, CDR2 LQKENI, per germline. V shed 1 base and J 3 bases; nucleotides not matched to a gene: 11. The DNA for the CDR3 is TGTGCCAGCTCACCACTGAATAGGGGACAGGGCAAGACAGATACGCAGTATTTT. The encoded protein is CASSPLNRGQGKTDTQYF.

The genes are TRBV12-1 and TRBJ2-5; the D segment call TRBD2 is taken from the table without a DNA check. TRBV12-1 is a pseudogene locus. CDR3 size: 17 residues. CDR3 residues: CASSQDRRLAVTETQYF. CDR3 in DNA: TGTGCCAGCAGCCAAGACCGACGACTAGCGGTGACAGAGACCCAGTACTTC.

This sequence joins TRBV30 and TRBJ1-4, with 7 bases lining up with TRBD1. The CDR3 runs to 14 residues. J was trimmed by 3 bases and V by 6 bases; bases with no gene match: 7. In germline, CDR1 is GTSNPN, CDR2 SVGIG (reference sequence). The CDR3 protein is CACKKQGSNEKLFF. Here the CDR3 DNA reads TGTGCCTGCAAAAAACAGGGGTCTAATGAAAAACTGTTTTTT.

CDR3 DNA: TGCGCCAGCAGCCGACAGGCTAGGGACGAGCAGTACTTC. Its translation is CASSRQARDEQYF. The rearrangement links TRBV10-1 to TRBJ2-7, with D perhaps matching TRBD1 (6 bases). Per germline, CDR1 WNHNN and CDR2 SYGVQD (reference sequence). V gave up 6 bases and J gave up 5 bases, with 14 bases separating them. The CDR3 is 13 amino acids.

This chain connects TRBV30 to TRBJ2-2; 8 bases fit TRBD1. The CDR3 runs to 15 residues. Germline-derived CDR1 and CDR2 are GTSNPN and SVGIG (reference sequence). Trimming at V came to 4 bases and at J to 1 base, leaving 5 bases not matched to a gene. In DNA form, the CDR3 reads TGTGCCTGGAATTCCGGGACAGGGAACACCGGGGAGCTGTTTTTT. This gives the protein CAWNSGTGNTGELFF.

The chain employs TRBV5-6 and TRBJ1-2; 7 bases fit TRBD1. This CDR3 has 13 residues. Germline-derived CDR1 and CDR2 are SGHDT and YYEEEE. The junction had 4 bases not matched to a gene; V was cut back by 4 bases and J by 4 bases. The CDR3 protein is CASSRPGGYGYTF. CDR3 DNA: TGTGCCAGCAGCCGGCCAGGGGGCTATGGCTACACCTTC. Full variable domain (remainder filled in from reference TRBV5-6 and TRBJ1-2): DAGVTQSPTHLIKTRGQQVTLRCSPKSGHDTVSWYQQALGQGPQFIFQYYEEEERQRGNFPDRFSGHQFPNYSSELNVNALLLGDSALYLCASSRPGGYGYTFGSGTRLTVV.

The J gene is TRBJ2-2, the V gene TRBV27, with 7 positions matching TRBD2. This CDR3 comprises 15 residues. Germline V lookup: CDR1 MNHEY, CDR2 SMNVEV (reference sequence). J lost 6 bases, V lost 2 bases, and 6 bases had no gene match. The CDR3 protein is CASSLSGIVSGELFF. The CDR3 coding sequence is TGTGCCAGCAGTTTAAGCGGGATAGTCTCCGGGGAGCTGTTTTTT.

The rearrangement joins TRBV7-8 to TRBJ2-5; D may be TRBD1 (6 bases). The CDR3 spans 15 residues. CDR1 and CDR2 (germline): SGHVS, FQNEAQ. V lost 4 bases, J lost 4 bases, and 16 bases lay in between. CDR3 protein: CASSSAATRGETQYF. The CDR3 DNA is TGTGCCAGCAGCTCAGCAGCTACCAGGGGAGAGACCCAGTACTTC.

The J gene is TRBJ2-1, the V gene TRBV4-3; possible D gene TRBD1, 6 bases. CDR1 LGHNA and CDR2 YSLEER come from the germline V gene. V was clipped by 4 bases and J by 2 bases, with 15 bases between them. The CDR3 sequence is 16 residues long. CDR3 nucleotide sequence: TGCGCCAGCAGCCCCCATTTGTCAGGGGCCTACAATGAGCAGTTCTTC. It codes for CASSPHLSGAYNEQFF.

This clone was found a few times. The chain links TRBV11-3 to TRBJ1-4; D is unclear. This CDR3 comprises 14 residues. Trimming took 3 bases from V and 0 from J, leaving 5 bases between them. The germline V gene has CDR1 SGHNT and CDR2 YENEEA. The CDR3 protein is CASSFGATNEKLFF. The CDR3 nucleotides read TGTGCCAGCAGCTTCGGGGCAACTAATGAAAAACTGTTTTTT.

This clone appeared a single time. CDR3 bases: TGTGCCAGCTCACCATGGGGGCTGAACACTGAAGCTTTCTTT. The encoded protein is CASSPWGLNTEAFF. The rearrangement joins TRBV18 to TRBJ1-1; a weak D match, TRBD1 (6 bases). The CDR3 sequence is 14 residues long. V was pared by 2 bases and J by 0 bases, with 7 bases between. CDR1 is KGHSH and CDR2 is LQKENI in the germline V gene.

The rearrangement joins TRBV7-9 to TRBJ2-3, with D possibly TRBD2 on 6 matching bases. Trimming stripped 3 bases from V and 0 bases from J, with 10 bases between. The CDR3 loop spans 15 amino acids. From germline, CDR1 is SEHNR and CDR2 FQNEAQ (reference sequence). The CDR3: CASSLRDFSTDTQYF. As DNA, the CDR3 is TGTGCCAGCAGCTTGCGGGATTTTAGCACAGATACGCAGTATTTT.

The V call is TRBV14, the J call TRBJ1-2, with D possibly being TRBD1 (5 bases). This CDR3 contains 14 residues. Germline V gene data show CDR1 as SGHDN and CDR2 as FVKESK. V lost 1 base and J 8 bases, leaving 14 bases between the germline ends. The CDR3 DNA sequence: TGTGCCAGCAGCCAAGTCGCGGGGGACCGGGGCTACACCTTC. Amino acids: CASSQVAGDRGYTF. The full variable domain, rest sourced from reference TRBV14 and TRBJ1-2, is EAGVTQFPSHSVIEKGQTVTLRCDPISGHDNLYWYRRVMGKEIKFLLHFVKESKQDESGMPNNRFLAERTGGTYSTLKVQPAELEDSGVYFCASSQVAGDRGYTFGSGTRLTVV.

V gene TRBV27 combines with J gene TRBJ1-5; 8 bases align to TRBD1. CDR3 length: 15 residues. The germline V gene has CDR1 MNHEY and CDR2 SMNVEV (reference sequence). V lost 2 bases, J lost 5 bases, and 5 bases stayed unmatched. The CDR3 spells CASSLDGQGHQPQHF. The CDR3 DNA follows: TGTGCCAGCAGTTTAGATGGACAGGGCCATCAGCCCCAGCATTTT.

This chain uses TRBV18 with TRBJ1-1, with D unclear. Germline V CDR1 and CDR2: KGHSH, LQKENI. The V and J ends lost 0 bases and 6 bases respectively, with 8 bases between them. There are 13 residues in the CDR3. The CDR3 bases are TGTGCCAGCTCACCACCCGTCCCAGCTGAAGCTTTCTTT. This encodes CASSPPVPAEAFF.

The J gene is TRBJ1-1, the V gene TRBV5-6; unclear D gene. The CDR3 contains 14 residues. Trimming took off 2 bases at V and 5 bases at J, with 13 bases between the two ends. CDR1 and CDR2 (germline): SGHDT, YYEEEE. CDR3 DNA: TGTGCCAGCAGCTTACGGGGATTTTCGACTGAAGCTTTCTTT. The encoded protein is CASSLRGFSTEAFF. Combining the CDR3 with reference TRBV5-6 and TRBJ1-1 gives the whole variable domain DAGVTQSPTHLIKTRGQQVTLRCSPKSGHDTVSWYQQALGQGPQFIFQYYEEEERQRGNFPDRFSGHQFPNYSSELNVNALLLGDSALYLCASSLRGFSTEAFFGQGTRLTVV.

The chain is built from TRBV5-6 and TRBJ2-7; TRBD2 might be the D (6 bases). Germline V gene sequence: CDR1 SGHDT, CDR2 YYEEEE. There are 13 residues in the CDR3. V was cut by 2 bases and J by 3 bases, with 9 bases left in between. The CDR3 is CASSLRDFYEQYF. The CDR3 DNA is TGTGCCAGCAGCTTAAGGGACTTCTACGAGCAGTACTTC. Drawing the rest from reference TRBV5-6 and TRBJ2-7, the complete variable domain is DAGVTQSPTHLIKTRGQQVTLRCSPKSGHDTVSWYQQALGQGPQFIFQYYEEEERQRGNFPDRFSGHQFPNYSSELNVNALLLGDSALYLCASSLRDFYEQYFGPGTRLTVT.

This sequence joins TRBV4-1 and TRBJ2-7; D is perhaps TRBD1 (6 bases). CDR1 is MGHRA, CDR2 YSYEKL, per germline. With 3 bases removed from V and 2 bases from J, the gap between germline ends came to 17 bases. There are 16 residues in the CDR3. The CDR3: CASSHLGRDTAYEQYF. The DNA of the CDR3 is TGCGCCAGCAGCCACCTGGGCCGGGACACAGCCTACGAGCAGTACTTC.

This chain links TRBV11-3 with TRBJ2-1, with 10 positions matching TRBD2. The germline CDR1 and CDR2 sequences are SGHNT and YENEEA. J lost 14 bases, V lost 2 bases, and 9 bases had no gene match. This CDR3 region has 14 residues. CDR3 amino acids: CASSLLPAGGPEFF. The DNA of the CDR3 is TGTGCCAGCAGCTTACTCCCAGCGGGGGGGCCCGAGTTCTTC.